The clone carrying this T cell receptor (beta chain) was seen repeatedly, ten times or more. Its antigen remains unknown. Each CDR3 protein gets one entry after TCRdb re-called the 5' RACE reads with MiXCR. Here the sample spans approximately 250,000 distinct CDR3 sequences, roughly 8.2% being singletons. V lost 4 bases, J lost 4 bases, and 11 bases lay in between. The CDR3 length is 13 residues. CDR1 SQVTM and CDR2 ANQGSEA come from the germline V gene. This entry belongs to a study of CD8 T cells in ankylosing spondylitis. Whole-study results and caveats: In peripheral blood, disease-linked CD8+ clones occurred at relatively low frequencies.

The TCR comes from a female donor with ankylosing spondylitis or in good health (not recorded which). Sequenced sample: blood, either unsorted or a sorted T cell fraction (not recorded which). The V gene is TRBV29-1, the J gene TRBJ1-5, with D unclear. The CDR3 is CSVVSGYNQPQHF. The CDR3 nucleotides read TGCAGCGTTGTATCAGGCTATAATCAGCCCCAGCATTTT.